This TCR beta chain was obtained from a study of blood T cell repertoires in COVID-19. Overall study: Acute and convalescent COVID-19 specimens originated in the United States, Italy and Spain. PBMCs, B-cell-depleted T cells, or T cells were the source of the cDNA or gDNA that made up the material.

The germline CDR1 and CDR2 sequences are KGHDR and SFDVKD. The CDR3 extends over 16 amino acids. V shed 3 bases, J shed 7 bases, and the junction held 10 bases outside the gene matches. How the authors handled the data: Reference gene primer amplification yielded estimated nucleated cell counts. Some clones are missing from TCRdb's copy, which holds only in-frame ones; the method was immunoSEQ multiplex PCR. That table furnishes V, J and clone size, whereas the DNA furnished D and trimming. The sample holds about 18,000 clones; around nine tenths are singletons and the top ten take just over 9.5%. Sequenced input: peripheral blood. The rearrangement uses TRBV24-1 and TRBJ2-1; 8 nucleotides agree with TRBD1. This sequence originates from a man in his forties or fifties with active COVID-19. The chain's CDR3 is CATSDPTWTGSNEQFF. In DNA form, the CDR3 reads TGTGCCACCAGTGATCCAACCTGGACAGGGTCTAATGAGCAGTTCTTC.